Only one count was recorded for the clone carrying this TCR beta chain. The data belong to a study of blood T cell repertoires in COVID-19. Study at large: Some COVID-19 samples were acute and others convalescent; all came from the United States, Italy and Spain. T cells, B-cell-depleted T cells, or PBMCs provided the cDNA or gDNA that served as material.

CDR3 size: 14 residues. The V and J ends lost 7 bases and 0 bases respectively, with 10 bases between them. Per the germline V gene, CDR1 is MNHEY and CDR2 is SVGAGI. Followed longitudinally, the Seattle patients had been enrolled during active infection. Under the authors' procedure: For nucleated cells, counts were estimated from reference gene primer amplification. The assay was immunoSEQ multiplex PCR, and TCRdb's table has in-frame clones only and misses some. V and J calls and clone size are as listed in that table; D and trimming were resolved from the DNA. The sample includes more than 90,000 clones, roughly 85% of them seen just once.

This TCR was recovered from a woman aged 55 to 70 with COVID-19, enrolled during active disease. Sequenced sample: peripheral blood. This chain joins TRBV6-5 and TRBJ1-3, with D unclear. CDR3 in DNA: TGTGCCAGCAAGAACGACAACTCTGGAAACACCATATATTTT. Translating gives CASKNDNSGNTIYF.